Detailed here is one TCR beta chain. Its antigen specificity is not known. The sample holds no much larger clone one base away, and base qualities are not on file. CD8 naive samples consisted of CD45RO-negative cells that were positively selected for CCR7, yielding a CD45RA+CCR7+ population without TemRA cells. Healthy HIV-negative adults with no recently reported acute infections or vaccinations were included as donors. All donors were Caucasian adults living in Nashville, Tennessee, USA. Blood was collected by leukapheresis, and PBMCs were isolated by Ficoll-Histopaque density gradient centrifugation and then cryopreserved in liquid nitrogen vapor phase. Analytical flow cytometry was used to check the purity and quantity of each magnetically sorted T cell population. Genomic DNA was isolated from each sorted fraction and quantified by UV absorbance on a Nanodrop 2000c. The data are from a study of shared clonotypes between healthy human individuals (dated by TCRdb to the early 2020s). Notes on the research overall: A few men and two women, aged 18 to 49 years, made up the cohort. For each donor, CD4 naive and CD4 memory were each run on three plates, CD8 naive on two plates, and CD8 memory on one plate. To estimate repertoire size and how much clonotype sharing occurs between individuals, the study deeply sequenced the blood TCR repertoires of several healthy adults. To increase sequencing depth and limit assay-specific biases, TCR repertoire library preparation and sequencing were carried out by different laboratories using diverse techniques. Between about 0.85 and 9.5 billion PBMCs per donor were obtained by leukapheresis. Broader findings and caveats from the paper: Pairwise subsampling indicated that sequencing depth was expected to affect the degree of clonotype sharing among donors. Even with the large sequencing depth, rarefaction of the sorted-subset datasets indicated that sequencing was incomplete. When a few donors were compared, the shared fraction of clonotypes was 5% to 6.5% for naive CD4, 3% to 4% for naive CD8, about 2.5% for memory CD4, and 0.35% to 0.5% for memory CD8. Naive subsets generally had larger estimated clonotype richness than memory subsets. Because the study included a small number of donors, the genetic and exposure-history diversity represented was limited. Sampling was limited to blood, and TCR repertoires in tissue likely differ from TCR repertoires in blood. Higher generation probabilities were observed for clonotypes shared by all four sorted-subset donors than for non-shared clonotypes.

Using the deep immunoSEQ assay, TCR CDR3 regions were amplified from genomic DNA by multiplex PCR. For each cell subset, the extracted genomic DNA was distributed evenly across all wells of several immunoSEQ 96-well plates, and each plate served as one replicate. Each replicate PCR for sorted subsets received around 200 ng genomic DNA, equal to roughly 30,000 T cell genomes. Purified libraries were quantified with a Qubit 3.0 fluorometer, sized on a Bioanalyzer 2100, and re-quantified with the KAPA Library Quantification kit. Every immunoSEQ 96-well plate was sequenced on a separate single-read 150-cycle Illumina NextSeq 550 flow cell. The original methods were these. Because the immunoSEQ output included only junctional sequences and no quality scores, the filtering could not be the same as the filtering used for full-length reads. Sequences were annotated with PyIR, a Python wrapper for IgBLAST v1.9, and V/J genes and CDR3 were assigned using IMGT germline references. Any read was removed if the V/J assignment was weak (E-value above 1e-6), the CDR3 was missing, or the read contained stop codons, out-of-frame junctions, or ambiguous translated residues. V3J clonotypes were defined as sequences sharing an identical inferred V gene, J gene, and CDR3 amino acid sequence. Percentage overlap between repertoires was computed as shared unique clonotypes divided by the size of the smaller repertoire. RTK rarefaction, the Chao1 estimator, and Recon v2.1 estimates of unobserved clonotypes were used to assess repertoire richness. Generation probabilities for all TCRbeta clonotypes obtained by the gDNA method from a handful of donors were computed using OLGA. Here the immuneACCESS table is served through TCRdb, limited to in-frame sequences with V and J called. Missing clones are a known gap in these copies; in checked studies unresolved V genes cover under half, and the rest lacks a known reason. V, J and clone size derive from that table, while D and trimming were established from the DNA sequence. The table for this sample lists around 600,000 clones; 85% to 95% of them were counted only once. Of the sample, about 0.11% is held by the ten largest clones.

Sequenced input: naive CD8+ T cells sorted from blood. The cell subset or site label here, explained by the study, means: CD45RA+CCR7+. The receptor was derived from a woman under 40 in good health.

The bases read TGTGCCAGCAGTCCGTTGGGGGGCGAGGCCAAAAACATTCAGTACTTC. The encoded protein is CASSPLGGEAKNIQYF. This chain is built from TRBV28 and TRBJ2-4, with the D call perhaps TRBD1 or TRBD2, as 6 bases match in each case. From a lookup of the germline V gene, CDR1 and CDR2 are MDHEN and SYDVKM. The CDR3 measures 16 amino acids from cysteine to phenylalanine. Of all the DNA, just the CDR3 is kept, 48 bases in frame from base 1. The junction carries 15 bases between V and J, which are trimmed by 5 bases and 1 base respectively.